Shown below are 32 T cell receptor beta chains from a single sample sequenced in a study of shared clonotypes between healthy human individuals (TCRdb year 2020). The method behind the library was the immunoSEQ multiplex PCR assay. Here the immuneACCESS table is served through TCRdb, limited to in-frame sequences with V and J called. Missing clones are a known gap in these copies; in checked studies unresolved V genes cover under half, and the rest lacks a known reason. In this sample the table shows about 2.4 million clones, more than 85% of which occur a single time. 0.35% to 0.45% of the sample lies in the top ten. The specimen was naive CD4+ T cells from PBMCs. The cell subset or site label corresponds to: CD45RA+ positively selected. Receptors originate from a man aged 18 to 29 in good health. Some clones in this sample may be carry-over from other donors' samples.

This chain links TRBV30 with TRBJ2-1; D perhaps matches TRBD1 (5 bases). In germline, CDR1 is GTSNPN, CDR2 SVGIG (reference sequence). Trimming left V 0 bases short and J 6 bases short, with 9 bases between. This CDR3 region has 13 residues. CDR3 DNA: TGTGCCTGGAGTGTGGGGCTTCGCAATGAGCAGTTCTTC. The encoded protein is CAWSVGLRNEQFF.

The V gene is TRBV6-5, the J gene TRBJ1-5; 9 positions match TRBD1. Germline V lookup: CDR1 MNHEY, CDR2 SVGAGI. Losses at the gene ends were 5 bases for V and 2 bases for J; bases not matched to a gene: 4. The CDR3 consists of 15 residues. CDR3 DNA sequence: TGTGCCAGCAGTCGACAGGGGGAAGGCAATCAGCCCCAGCATTTT. Residues: CASSRQGEGNQPQHF.

This sequence joins TRBV7-3 and TRBJ2-1; 11 bases match TRBD2. Germline V gene data show CDR1 as SGHTA and CDR2 as FQGTGA. V gave up 5 bases and J gave up 1 base; unmatched junction bases: 7. This CDR3 has 17 residues. CDR3 sequence: CASSPGTSGLSYNEQFF. Here the CDR3 DNA reads TGTGCCAGCAGCCCCGGGACTAGCGGATTGTCCTACAATGAGCAGTTCTTC.

V and J are TRBV5-1 and TRBJ1-1; TRBD1 is a possible D gene (5 bases). Germline loops: CDR1 SGHRS, CDR2 YFSETQ. The CDR3 is 15 residues long. The V end was cut by 4 bases, the J end by 2 bases, with 15 bases between. CDR3 DNA: TGCGCCAGCAGCAGGCCGTCAGGGATAAACACTGAAGCTTTCTTT. It is translated as CASSRPSGINTEAFF. Based on the CDR3 plus reference TRBV5-1 and TRBJ1-1, the full variable domain is KAGVTQTPRYLIKTRGQQVTLSCSPISGHRSVSWYQQTPGQGLQFLFEYFSETQRNKGNFPGRFSGRQFSNSRSEMNVSTLELGDSALYLCASSRPSGINTEAFFGQGTRLTVV.

The chain uses TRBV6-4 and TRBJ2-1; no definite D call. The length of the CDR3 is 13 residues. Looked up from germline, CDR1 is MRHNA and CDR2 is SNTAGT. With 4 bases removed from V and 9 bases from J, the gap between germline ends came to 13 bases. CDR3 residues: CASSGHPQSEQFF. CDR3 sequence (DNA): TGTGCCAGCAGTGGCCACCCCCAAAGTGAGCAGTTCTTC.

The rearrangement links TRBV4-1 to TRBJ2-2, with D possibly being TRBD2 (6 bases). CDR1 is MGHRA and CDR2 is YSYEKL in the germline V gene. The V end was cut by 10 bases, the J end by 0 bases, with 12 bases between. This CDR3 has 14 residues. CDR3 in amino acids: CATAEGPNTGELFF. In DNA form, the CDR3 reads TGCGCCACCGCGGAGGGCCCGAACACCGGGGAGCTGTTTTTT.

For the CDR3, the DNA is TGCGCCAGCAGCTGGCTGGCAGGGACTGGGACTGAAGCTTTCTTT. It codes for CASSWLAGTGTEAFF. This chain links TRBV5-1 with TRBJ1-1, with a possible D match to TRBD1 (5 bases). Germline loops: CDR1 SGHRS, CDR2 YFSETQ. The CDR3 runs 15 residues. V shed 3 bases and J shed 5 bases, with 17 bases lying between them.

This chain uses TRBV23-1 with TRBJ2-5; the D gene could be TRBD1 or TRBD2 (6 bases each). TRBV23-1 is an open reading frame whose function is uncertain. V lost 0 bases to trimming and J lost 4 bases, with 12 bases between them. The CDR3 covers 15 residues. CDR3 DNA sequence: TGCGCCAGCAGTCAATCGCCGGGGGCCCCAGAGACCCAGTACTTC. Its translation: CASSQSPGAPETQYF.

The chain has TRBV28 and TRBJ2-1; 14 positions agree with TRBD2. V was clipped by 6 bases and J by 6 bases; unmatched bases: 4. Germline V CDR1 and CDR2: MDHEN, SYDVKM. The CDR3 consists of 15 residues. The DNA for the CDR3 is TGTGCCAGCAGCCTCGGGACTAGCGGGAGCAATGAGCAGTTCTTC. Translation: CASSLGTSGSNEQFF.

The J gene is TRBJ2-1, the V gene TRBV9, with TRBD2 as a possible D gene (6 bases). Germline V gene data show CDR1 as SGDLS and CDR2 as YYNGEE. V was pared by 4 bases and J by 8 bases, with 22 bases between. The CDR3 length is 16 residues. CDR3 sequence reads: CASSPVFGGRRYEQFF. DNA for the CDR3: TGTGCCAGCAGCCCGGTTTTTGGGGGGAGACGGTATGAGCAGTTCTTC.

V is TRBV5-1 and J is TRBJ2-3, with 7 nucleotides matching TRBD1. V shed 8 bases and J 2 bases; nucleotides not matched to a gene: 8. This CDR3 is 14 amino acids long. Germline-derived CDR1 and CDR2 are SGHRS and YFSETQ. CDR3 DNA sequence: TGCGCCAGTGACGACAGGGAAGTCACAGATACGCAGTATTTT. It specifies CASDDREVTDTQYF.

This clone was detected once. The chain combines TRBV15 with TRBJ2-5; 12 bases are a match to TRBD1. The CDR3 spans 18 residues. Germline V gene data show CDR1 as LNHNV and CDR2 as YYDKDF (reference sequence). With V trimmed by 2 bases and J by 5 bases, 12 bases remained unmatched. The CDR3 spells CATSRWGTGGSSGETQYF. The CDR3 DNA is TGTGCCACCAGCAGATGGGGGACAGGGGGCTCCTCCGGGGAGACCCAGTACTTC.

V usage is TRBV27 and J usage is TRBJ2-1, with D unresolved. This CDR3 is built from 11 residues. The germline CDR1 and CDR2 sequences are MNHEY and SMNVEV (reference sequence). Trimming left V 3 bases short and J 9 bases short, with 6 bases between. This CDR3 reads CASSFMSEQFF. Here the CDR3 DNA reads TGTGCCAGCAGTTTTATGAGTGAGCAGTTCTTC.

This clone was counted a single time. In DNA form, the CDR3 reads TGTGCCAGCAGGCCCCCGGACAGGGGTAGGCATTTT. This encodes CASRPPDRGRHF. This chain joins TRBV28 and TRBJ1-5; 9 bases line up with TRBD1. Per germline, CDR1 MDHEN and CDR2 SYDVKM. With V trimmed by 6 bases and J by 15 bases, 9 bases remained unmatched. This CDR3 spans 12 amino acids. Variable domain in full (rest from reference TRBV28 and TRBJ1-5): DVKVTQSSRYLVKRTGEKVFLECVQDMDHENMFWYRQDPGLGLRLIYFSYDVKMKEKGDIPEGYSVSREKKERFSLILESASTNQTSMYLCASRPPDRGRHFGDGTRLSIL.

The J gene is TRBJ2-3, the V gene TRBV4-1, with 7 nucleotides matching TRBD2. In germline, CDR1 is MGHRA, CDR2 YSYEKL. CDR3 length: 19 amino acids. The J segment lost 0 bases and the V segment lost 2 bases, leaving 14 bases of the junction unmatched. CDR3 sequence reads: CASSQFSAGTTTSTDTQYF. The DNA for the CDR3 is TGCGCCAGCAGCCAATTCTCAGCGGGAACTACCACTAGCACAGATACGCAGTATTTT.

This chain joins TRBV6-5 and TRBJ2-7, with a possible D match to TRBD1 (5 bases). This CDR3 spans 15 amino acids. Trimming removed 2 bases from V and 2 bases from J, with 13 bases in between. Germline loops: CDR1 MNHEY, CDR2 SVGAGI. CDR3: CASSYVARGTYEQYF. CDR3 bases: TGTGCCAGCAGTTACGTGGCTAGGGGAACCTACGAGCAGTACTTC.

The chain links TRBV27 to TRBJ2-1, with 12 nucleotides matching TRBD2. The CDR3 has 15 amino acids. Germline V gene lookup returns CDR1 MNHEY and CDR2 SMNVEV (reference sequence). V trimming: 5 bases; J trimming: 9 bases; junction bases outside the gene matches: 8. The CDR3 spells CASSTRTSGMFEQFF. The CDR3 DNA reads as TGTGCCAGCAGTACACGGACTAGCGGGATGTTTGAGCAGTTCTTC.

The gene calls are TRBV27 and TRBJ2-1; 8 bases are shared with TRBD2. In germline, CDR1 is MNHEY, CDR2 SMNVEV (reference sequence). CDR3 length: 17 amino acids. V lost 6 bases and J lost 3; bases outside the gene matches: 13. In DNA, the CDR3 is TGTGCCAGCAGATTACGCCCTAGCGGGCCAGGCTACAATGAGCAGTTCTTC. Protein product: CASRLRPSGPGYNEQFF.

Remarks on this clone: Other nucleotide sequences in the sample specify the same CDR3. The chain combines TRBV2 with TRBJ2-7, with 8 bases identical to TRBD1. The CDR3 length is 12 residues. J lost 6 bases, V lost 5 bases, and 3 bases had no gene match. Looked up from germline, CDR1 is SNHLY and CDR2 is FYNNEI. The CDR3 region is CASSRTGGEQYF. CDR3 bases: TGTGCCAGCAGTCGCACAGGGGGCGAGCAGTACTTC. Using reference TRBV2 and TRBJ2-7 for the parts outside the CDR3, the full variable domain is EPEVTQTPSHQVTQMGQEVILRCVPISNHLYFYWYRQILGQKVEFLVSFYNNEISEKSEIFDDQFSVERPDGSNFTLKIRSTKLEDSAMYFCASSRTGGEQYFGPGTRLTVT.

The J gene is TRBJ2-5, the V gene TRBV7-3; 7 positions match TRBD1. This CDR3 has 13 amino acids. Germline trimming cut 6 bases from V and 5 bases from J; bases unmatched to any gene: 6. Germline CDR1 reads SGHTA; CDR2 reads FQGTGA. The chain's CDR3 is CASSFGQAETQYF. DNA of the CDR3: TGTGCCAGCAGTTTCGGACAGGCGGAGACCCAGTACTTC.

Of note for this clone: The sample holds other DNA sequences that translate to the same CDR3. In nucleotides, the CDR3 is TGCGCCAGCAGCTTGGCGGGAGGGGTCACAGATACGCAGTATTTT. This codes for CASSLAGGVTDTQYF. The chain links TRBV5-1 to TRBJ2-3, with 8 nucleotides matching TRBD2. V dropped 0 bases and J dropped 2; count of bases not matched to a gene: 2. Germline V gives CDR1 SGHRS, CDR2 YFSETQ. This CDR3 is 15 amino acids long.

This clone has only one observation. The V gene is TRBV18, the J gene TRBJ2-5, with D unresolved. Germline V gives CDR1 KGHSH, CDR2 LQKENI. The V end lost 2 bases, the J end lost 4 bases, and 8 bases lay between the germline ends. This CDR3 contains 13 residues. This CDR3 is CASSPSVSETQYF. The CDR3 nucleotides read TGTGCCAGCTCACCATCGGTGTCAGAGACCCAGTACTTC. Full variable domain (outside the CDR3, taken from reference TRBV18 and TRBJ2-5): NAGVMQNPRHLVRRRGQEARLRCSPMKGHSHVYWYRQLPEEGLKFMVYLQKENIIDESGMPKERFSAEFPKEGPSILRIQQVVRGDSAAYFCASSPSVSETQYFGPGTRLLVL.

J is TRBJ2-1 and V is TRBV7-2, with 11 bases identical to TRBD2. Germline values: CDR1 SGHTA, CDR2 FQGNSA. The CDR3 contains 15 residues. V shed 5 bases, J shed 5 bases, and the junction held 5 bases outside the gene matches. CDR3 sequence reads: CASSQTSGSHNEQFF. The CDR3 region has the DNA TGTGCCAGCAGCCAAACTAGCGGGAGCCACAATGAGCAGTTCTTC.

The V and J genes are TRBV28 and TRBJ1-2, with 8 positions matching TRBD1. Germline V gives CDR1 MDHEN, CDR2 SYDVKM. The CDR3 runs to 15 residues. The junction had 6 bases not matched to a gene; V was cut back by 5 bases and J by 1 base. The CDR3 nucleotides are TGTGCCAGCAGTACCGGACAGGGAAATAACTATGGCTACACCTTC. It yields the protein CASSTGQGNNYGYTF.

The chain couples TRBV27 to TRBJ2-3; 10 positions match TRBD2. The CDR3 contains 18 residues. Trimming cost V 2 bases and J 6 bases; bases outside gene matches: 14. CDR1 and CDR2 from the germline V gene are MNHEY and SMNVEV (reference sequence). This CDR3 reads CASSLGSASGRVSDTQYF. In DNA form, the CDR3 reads TGTGCCAGCAGTTTAGGTTCAGCTAGCGGGAGAGTATCGGATACGCAGTATTTT.

The chain is built from TRBV2 and TRBJ1-5; maybe TRBD1 (6 bases). Trimming shortened V by 4 bases and J by 3 bases, and 13 bases separated the two germline ends. This CDR3 has 15 amino acids. Looked up from germline, CDR1 is SNHLY and CDR2 is FYNNEI. CDR3 DNA sequence: TGTGCCAGCAGTGCACAGGGAGGGCCCAATCAGCCCCAGCATTTT. It encodes CASSAQGGPNQPQHF.

The chain joins TRBV7-2 to TRBJ2-3; no firm D call. Trimming pared 1 base from V and 9 bases from J, leaving 20 bases between. Germline CDR1 is SGHTA and CDR2 is FQGNSA. The CDR3 sequence is 16 residues long. The CDR3 sequence is CASSLGGSVPAVTQYF. CDR3 nucleotide sequence: TGTGCCAGCAGCTTAGGAGGTTCGGTCCCGGCGGTGACGCAGTATTTT.

The chain couples TRBV5-4 to TRBJ1-4; no reliable D call. V shed 7 bases and J shed 5 bases, with 15 bases lying between them. The CDR3 has 14 residues. Germline V lookup: CDR1 SGHNT, CDR2 YYREEE (reference sequence). CDR3 DNA: TGTGCCAGCCGCCCAGGCAGCTCAAATGAAAAACTGTTTTTT. It codes for CASRPGSSNEKLFF.

This clone was detected once. V and J are TRBV5-6 and TRBJ2-3, with 9 positions matching TRBD2. The CDR3 length is 13 residues. The V gene's germline CDR1 is SGHDT and CDR2 YYEEEE. Trimming removed 6 bases from V and 6 bases from J; junction bases left unmatched: 5. CDR3 amino acids: CASTPSGTDTQYF. In nucleotides, the CDR3 is TGTGCCAGCACCCCTAGCGGGACCGATACGCAGTATTTT.

The chain joins TRBV20-1 to TRBJ2-1, with D uncertain. The length of the CDR3 is 11 residues. V shed 5 bases and J shed 16 bases, with 18 bases lying between them. CDR1 is DFQATT, CDR2 SNEGSKA, per germline (reference sequence). CDR3 protein: CSAARTDERFF. The CDR3 bases are TGCAGTGCTGCCCGGACCGACGAGAGATTCTTC.

This clone has only one observation. At one end, the junction sequence differs from germline, possibly due to a read error. The genes are TRBV5-1 and TRBJ2-1; D perhaps matches TRBD2 (6 bases). Per germline, CDR1 SGHRS and CDR2 YFSETQ. CDR3 length: 16 residues. The CDR3 loop is CASSPDQTRASNAQFF. The CDR3 DNA reads TGCGCCAGCAGCCCGGACCAGACTAGAGCCTCCAATGCGCAGTTCTTC. The full variable domain, with the rest looked up from reference TRBV5-1 and TRBJ2-1, is KAGVTQTPRYLIKTRGQQVTLSCSPISGHRSVSWYQQTPGQGLQFLFEYFSETQRNKGNFPGRFSGRQFSNSRSEMNVSTLELGDSALYLCASSPDQTRASNAQFFGPGTRLTVL.

Notes on this clone: The same CDR3 arises from other DNA sequences in this sample as well. The rearrangement links TRBV5-1 to TRBJ2-7; D ambiguous. The V gene's germline CDR1 is SGHRS and CDR2 YFSETQ. V lost 0 bases and J lost 0, with 7 bases in between. The CDR3 sequence is 14 residues long. CDR3 protein: CASSLDSSSYEQYF. CDR3 in DNA: TGCGCCAGCAGCTTGGACTCGAGCTCCTACGAGCAGTACTTC.